The 29 T cell receptor beta chains below were found in one sample sequenced in a study of blood T cell repertoires in COVID-19. Generated by immunoSEQ multiplex PCR, the TCRdb table keeps only in-frame clones and is missing some. Of roughly 140,000 clones detected, around 80% appear once; the ten largest clones hold 8.8%. The specimen sequenced was peripheral blood. These receptors originate from a woman of 80 years or more in a cohort sampled during active or convalescent COVID-19.

V gene TRBV7-2 combines with J gene TRBJ1-1, with TRBD1 as a possible D gene (5 bases). The CDR3 sequence is 14 residues long. Trimming left V 6 bases short and J 3 bases short, with 14 bases between. Germline loops: CDR1 SGHTA, CDR2 FQGNSA. The CDR3 DNA is TGTGCCAGCAGAGCAGGGTATGGGTACACTGAAGCTTTCTTT. Its protein product is CASRAGYGYTEAFF.

V gene TRBV28 combines with J gene TRBJ2-4; 8 bases map to TRBD2. Germline CDR1 is MDHEN and CDR2 is SYDVKM. There are 16 residues in the CDR3. V trimming: 5 bases; J trimming: 2 bases; junction bases outside the gene matches: 8. CDR3 in DNA: TGTGCCAGCAGTCCTGGGGGCGGGGGGACCAAAAACATTCAGTACTTC. Residues: CASSPGGGGTKNIQYF. The full variable domain, with the rest looked up from reference TRBV28 and TRBJ2-4, is DVKVTQSSRYLVKRTGEKVFLECVQDMDHENMFWYRQDPGLGLRLIYFSYDVKMKEKGDIPEGYSVSREKKERFSLILESASTNQTSMYLCASSPGGGGTKNIQYFGAGTRLSVL.

The rearrangement uses TRBV3-1 (or the pseudogene TRBV3-2) and TRBJ1-6; 8 bases line up with TRBD1. J lost 12 bases, V lost 1 base, and 5 bases had no gene match. The CDR3 contains 14 residues. Per germline, CDR1 LGHDT and CDR2 YNNKEL (reference sequence). The DNA of the CDR3 is TGTGCCAGCAGCCAAGGTTCAGGGGGCTTACCCCTCCACTTT. Translated, it gives CASSQGSGGLPLHF.

The chain couples TRBV7-9 to TRBJ2-5; 8 bases align to TRBD1. Germline V gene data show CDR1 as SEHNR and CDR2 as FQNEAQ (reference sequence). J gave up 2 bases and V 1 base, and 9 bases lay outside the gene matches. CDR3 length: 17 amino acids. The CDR3 coding sequence is TGTGCCAGCAGCTTAGGACTTTTGGACAGGGATCAAGAGACCCAGTACTTC. This translates into CASSLGLLDRDQETQYF. The whole variable domain, remainder taken from reference TRBV7-9 and TRBJ2-5, is DTGVSQNPRHKITKRGQNVTFRCDPISEHNRLYWYRQTLGQGPEFLTYFQNEAQLEKSRLLSDRFSAERPKGSFSTLEIQRTEQGDSAMYLCASSLGLLDRDQETQYFGPGTRLLVL.

The rearrangement uses TRBV29-1 and TRBJ1-4; 11 bases are shared with TRBD1. After removal of 5 bases from V and 7 bases from J, the junction contained 12 bases not matched to a gene. The CDR3 runs 16 residues. Looked up from germline, CDR1 is SQVTM and CDR2 is ANQGSEA. Written as DNA, the CDR3 is TGCAGCGTTAGCCCCGGGACAGGGGGGTTGGGTGAAAAACTGTTTTTT. Its protein product is CSVSPGTGGLGEKLFF.

The chain links TRBV12-3 or TRBV12-4 to TRBJ1-2; a weak D match, TRBD1 (6 bases). CDR3 size: 13 residues. V was shortened by 3 bases and J by 4 bases, with 9 bases between the two germline ends. The CDR3 sequence is CASSLIRGYGYTF. As DNA, the CDR3 is TGTGCCAGCAGTTTGATCAGGGGCTATGGCTACACCTTC.

The rearrangement links TRBV19 to TRBJ1-3; no definite D call. CDR1 and CDR2 (germline): LNHDA, SQIVND (reference sequence). Trimming stripped 3 bases from V and 0 bases from J, with 15 bases between. The CDR3 has 17 residues. This chain's CDR3 is CASSMGGRSPSGNTIYF. CDR3 nucleotides: TGTGCCAGTAGTATGGGAGGCCGTTCCCCCTCTGGAAACACCATATATTTT.

The V call is TRBV9, the J call TRBJ1-1, with D hard to call. The CDR3 sequence is 15 residues long. V was cut by 0 bases and J by 2 bases, with 11 bases left in between. The germline V gene encodes CDR1 SGDLS and CDR2 YYNGEE. The CDR3 nucleotides read TGTGCCAGCAGCGTAGAGTCACAGAGTAACACTGAAGCTTTCTTT. It yields the protein CASSVESQSNTEAFF.

The CDR3 spells CASSEGDRVSPLHF. CDR3 sequence (DNA): TGTGCCAGCAGTGAGGGGGACAGGGTTTCACCCCTCCACTTT. The chain links TRBV6-1 to TRBJ1-6, with TRBD1 matching 9 bases. V was clipped by 3 bases and J by 9 bases; unmatched bases: 3. Germline CDR1 and CDR2: MNHNS and SASEGT. The CDR3 is 14 amino acids.

The V call is TRBV5-1, the J call TRBJ1-4; 8 bases are shared with TRBD1. Germline lookup yields CDR1 SGHRS and CDR2 YFSETQ. J gave up 1 base and V 4 bases, and 6 bases lay outside the gene matches. CDR3 size: 16 residues. In nucleotides, the CDR3 is TGCGCCAGCAGCACCCGGACAGGGTTAACTAATGAAAAACTGTTTTTT. Protein: CASSTRTGLTNEKLFF.

This clone occurred a few times. The gene calls are TRBV4-1 and TRBJ1-4; D is unresolved. The V end was cut by 0 bases, the J end by 7 bases, with 9 bases between. There are 14 residues in the CDR3. Per germline, CDR1 MGHRA and CDR2 YSYEKL. The CDR3 coding sequence is TGCGCCAGCAGCCAAGACAGGCAGAGTGAAAAACTGTTTTTT. Residues: CASSQDRQSEKLFF.

Only one count was recorded for this clone. This chain links TRBV19 with TRBJ2-7; 7 bases are shared with TRBD1. The CDR3 totals 17 residues. The V gene's germline CDR1 is LNHDA and CDR2 SQIVND (reference sequence). Losses at the gene ends were 0 bases for V and 2 bases for J; bases not matched to a gene: 10. In DNA form, the CDR3 reads TGTGCCAGTAGTATAGATTCTATAAGGACAGGAACCTACGAGCAGTACTTC. Residues: CASSIDSIRTGTYEQYF.

The chain is built from TRBV18 and TRBJ2-2; 10 bases match TRBD1. V was clipped by 6 bases and J by 2 bases; unmatched bases: 6. CDR1 is KGHSH and CDR2 is LQKENI in the germline V gene. The CDR3 consists of 16 residues. This chain's CDR3 is CASSQDRGTNTGELFF. The CDR3 DNA follows: TGTGCCAGCTCCCAGGACAGGGGGACTAACACCGGGGAGCTGTTTTTT.

The V gene is TRBV12-3 or TRBV12-4, the J gene TRBJ1-5; weak D call: TRBD1 (5 bases). Trimming left V 3 bases short and J 6 bases short, with 9 bases between. The CDR3 totals 13 residues. The CDR3 sequence is CASSFGTTQPQHF. The CDR3 DNA follows: TGTGCCAGCAGTTTTGGGACTACTCAGCCCCAGCATTTT.

The sample holds a few counts of this clone. This chain connects TRBV7-9 to TRBJ1-2, with 8 bases identical to TRBD1. The CDR3 has 14 amino acids. The germline CDR1 and CDR2 sequences are SEHNR and FQNEAQ (reference sequence). V gave up 5 bases and J gave up 8 bases; unmatched junction bases: 10. In DNA form, the CDR3 reads TGTGCCAGCAGCATAGGGACAGGCCCCCGGGGCTACACCTTC. Translating gives CASSIGTGPRGYTF.

This clone was observed many times. The chain has TRBV7-3 and TRBJ2-3; TRBD1 aligns across 9 bases. After removal of 1 base from V and 5 bases from J, the junction contained 1 base not matched to a gene. Germline CDR1 and CDR2: SGHTA and FQGTGA. This CDR3 is built from 14 residues. The CDR3 nucleotides are TGTGCCAGCAGCTTAAGGGGACAGGGAGATACGCAGTATTTT. This codes for CASSLRGQGDTQYF.

The chain has TRBV5-6 and TRBJ1-2, with TRBD1 matching over 7 bases. The CDR3 is 16 residues long. Trimming took 5 bases from V and 5 from J; bases not matched to a gene: 15. Germline CDR1 reads SGHDT; CDR2 reads YYEEEE. Here the CDR3 DNA reads TGTGCCAGCAGTCAGGGTCTGTTTACAGGGGAGTATGGCTACACCTTC. It codes for CASSQGLFTGEYGYTF. Full variable domain (outside the CDR3, taken from reference TRBV5-6 and TRBJ1-2): DAGVTQSPTHLIKTRGQQVTLRCSPKSGHDTVSWYQQALGQGPQFIFQYYEEEERQRGNFPDRFSGHQFPNYSSELNVNALLLGDSALYLCASSQGLFTGEYGYTFGSGTRLTVV.

The V call is TRBV15, the J call TRBJ2-5; possible D gene TRBD1, 5 bases. The V and J ends lost 0 bases and 1 base respectively, with 12 bases between them. The CDR3 has 16 amino acids. Germline V CDR1 and CDR2: LNHNV, YYDKDF (reference sequence). The CDR3 region is CATSRDLPGPQETQYF. DNA of the CDR3: TGTGCCACCAGCAGAGATCTCCCAGGGCCCCAAGAGACCCAGTACTTC.

The chain employs TRBV2 and TRBJ2-3, with 11 nucleotides matching TRBD2. The ends lost 6 bases at V and 5 bases at J; junction bases unmatched: 4. The germline gives CDR1 SNHLY, CDR2 FYNNEI. This CDR3 region has 14 residues. The CDR3 loop is CASRGLAGGDTQYF. The CDR3 coding sequence is TGTGCCAGCAGGGGGCTAGCGGGGGGAGATACGCAGTATTTT.

The chain employs TRBV7-3 and TRBJ2-3; 8 nucleotides line up with TRBD2. Germline CDR1 SGHTA, CDR2 FQGTGA. Unmatched junction bases numbered 5, after V lost 5 bases and J lost 1 base. The CDR3 consists of 15 residues. The CDR3 DNA is TGTGCCAGCAGCCCCCCGGGGGGGGGCACAGATACGCAGTATTTT. Translated, it gives CASSPPGGGTDTQYF.

This clone was counted a few times. V gene TRBV29-1 combines with J gene TRBJ2-3; TRBD2 matches 13 bases. V dropped 0 bases and J dropped 5; count of bases not matched to a gene: 8. Germline V CDR1 and CDR2: SQVTM, ANQGSEA. The CDR3 totals 17 residues. DNA for the CDR3: TGCAGCGTTGAAGATTGGACTAGCGGGGGCTATAGAGATACGCAGTATTTT. Its protein product is CSVEDWTSGGYRDTQYF.

V gene TRBV6-6 combines with J gene TRBJ2-7; D is possibly TRBD1 (7 bases). Trimming removed 0 bases from V and 9 bases from J, with 15 bases in between. This CDR3 spans 14 amino acids. The germline V gene has CDR1 MNHNY and CDR2 SVGAGI (reference sequence). The CDR3 DNA is TGTGCCAGCAGTTACTCCAGCCCAGGGGGGCGGCAGTACTTC. Protein: CASSYSSPGGRQYF.

The genes are TRBV5-1 and TRBJ2-7; perhaps TRBD2 as D (6 bases). This CDR3 spans 17 amino acids. Trimming took off 4 bases at V and 1 base at J, with 21 bases between the two ends. Germline CDR1 and CDR2: SGHRS and YFSETQ. In DNA form, the CDR3 reads TGCGCCAGCAGCCCCCTGGCTTCGGGGGTGGGGTCCTACGAGCAGTACTTC. Encoded protein: CASSPLASGVGSYEQYF. The full variable domain, its missing parts supplied by reference TRBV5-1 and TRBJ2-7, is KAGVTQTPRYLIKTRGQQVTLSCSPISGHRSVSWYQQTPGQGLQFLFEYFSETQRNKGNFPGRFSGRQFSNSRSEMNVSTLELGDSALYLCASSPLASGVGSYEQYFGPGTRLTVT.

This chain joins TRBV5-5 and TRBJ2-7; 7 positions agree with TRBD1. Germline loops: CDR1 SGHKS, CDR2 YYEKEE (reference sequence). After removal of 1 base from V and 2 bases from J, the junction contained 3 bases not matched to a gene. This CDR3 is 14 amino acids long. DNA of the CDR3: TGTGCCAGCAGCTTGTACGGGACAGCCTACGAGCAGTACTTC. Its translation is CASSLYGTAYEQYF.

V gene TRBV7-9 combines with J gene TRBJ1-2; tentative D call: TRBD1 (6 bases). CDR3 length: 15 residues. V gave up 0 bases and J gave up 6 bases, with 14 bases separating them. Germline lookup yields CDR1 SEHNR and CDR2 FQNEAQ (reference sequence). CDR3: CASSLAPVRGNGYTF. DNA of the CDR3: TGTGCCAGCAGCTTAGCCCCGGTCAGGGGCAATGGCTACACCTTC.

The V gene is TRBV9, the J gene TRBJ1-2; D is undetermined. Trimming shortened V by 4 bases and J by 2 bases, and 21 bases separated the two germline ends. Germline V lookup: CDR1 SGDLS, CDR2 YYNGEE. The CDR3 is 17 amino acids. The CDR3 region has the DNA TGTGCCAGCAGCCCCAGTAGGTCATCGGCCAGGAACTATGGCTACACCTTC. It encodes CASSPSRSSARNYGYTF.

The chain uses TRBV18 and TRBJ1-1; 8 bases match TRBD1. V lost 0 bases to trimming and J lost 3 bases; unmatched junction nucleotides: 6. Looked up from germline, CDR1 is KGHSH and CDR2 is LQKENI. This CDR3 has 16 residues. The chain's CDR3 is CASSPPLDRGYTEAFF. DNA of the CDR3: TGTGCCAGCTCACCACCTCTCGACAGGGGATACACTGAAGCTTTCTTT.

V and J are TRBV27 and TRBJ2-7; 7 bases match TRBD1. The CDR3 length is 14 residues. V dropped 6 bases and J dropped 6; count of bases not matched to a gene: 11. The germline V gene has CDR1 MNHEY and CDR2 SMNVEV (reference sequence). Written as DNA, the CDR3 is TGTGCCAGCAGCTTTCGACAGGGATCACTCGAGCAGTACTTC. Translating it yields CASSFRQGSLEQYF.

This clone was seen more than once but under ten times. V and J are TRBV18 and TRBJ1-5; D is possibly TRBD1 (6 bases). The CDR3 length is 16 residues. The V gene lost 2 bases and the J gene lost 4 bases, with 15 bases spanning the gap. Germline loops: CDR1 KGHSH, CDR2 LQKENI. The CDR3 DNA follows: TGTGCCAGCTCACCATCTAACAGGGCCCCAAATCAGCCCCAGCATTTT. Encoded protein: CASSPSNRAPNQPQHF.